This paragraph reports one T cell receptor beta chain. The entry originates in a study of blood T cells in healthy people across ages. The CDR3 consists of 15 residues. Germline lookup yields CDR1 KGHSH and CDR2 LQKENI. Trimming cost V 5 bases and J 12 bases, with 23 bases left between them. Then a second PCR, running roughly 7 to 11 cycles, was carried out with a sample-barcoded 5' primer and a J-beta primer mix. TCRdb re-called the 5' RACE reads with MiXCR, one entry per CDR3 protein. This table holds 1,300,000 or so distinct CDR3 sequences, roughly 64% found once. The sequence derives from a man between 18 and 35 years old in good health. The chain links TRBV18 to TRBJ2-1, with D possibly being TRBD2 (6 bases). Material: blood. CDR3 nucleotide sequence: TGTGCCAGCTCAAGGTCCGCCCAATCGCGGGGAACGCAGTTCTTC. Its protein product is CASSRSAQSRGTQFF.